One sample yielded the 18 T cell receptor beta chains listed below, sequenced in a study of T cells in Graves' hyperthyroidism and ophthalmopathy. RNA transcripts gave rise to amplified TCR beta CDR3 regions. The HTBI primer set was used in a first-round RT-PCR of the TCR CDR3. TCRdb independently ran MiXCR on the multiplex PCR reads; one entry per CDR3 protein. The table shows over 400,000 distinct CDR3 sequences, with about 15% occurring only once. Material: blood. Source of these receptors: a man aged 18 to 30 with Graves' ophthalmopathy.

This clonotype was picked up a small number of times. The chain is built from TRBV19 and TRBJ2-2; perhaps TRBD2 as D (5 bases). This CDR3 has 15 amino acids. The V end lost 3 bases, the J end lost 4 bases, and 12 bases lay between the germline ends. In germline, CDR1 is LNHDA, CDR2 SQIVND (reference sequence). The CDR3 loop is CASSIWAGGTGELFF. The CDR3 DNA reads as TGTGCCAGTAGTATCTGGGCAGGAGGCACCGGGGAGCTGTTTTTT.

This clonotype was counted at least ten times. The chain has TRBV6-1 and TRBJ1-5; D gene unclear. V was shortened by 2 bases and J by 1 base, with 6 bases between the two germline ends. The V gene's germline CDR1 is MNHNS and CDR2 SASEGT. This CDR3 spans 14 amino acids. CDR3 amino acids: CASSETGSNQPQHF. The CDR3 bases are TGTGCCAGCAGTGAAACGGGAAGCAATCAGCCCCAGCATTTT.

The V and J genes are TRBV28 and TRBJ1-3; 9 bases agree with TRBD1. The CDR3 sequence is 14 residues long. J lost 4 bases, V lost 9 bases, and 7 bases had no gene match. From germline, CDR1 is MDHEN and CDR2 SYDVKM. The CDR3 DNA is TGTGCCAGTAACCCGGGACAGGGAGGAAACACCATATATTTT. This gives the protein CASNPGQGGNTIYF. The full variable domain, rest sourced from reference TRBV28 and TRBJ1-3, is DVKVTQSSRYLVKRTGEKVFLECVQDMDHENMFWYRQDPGLGLRLIYFSYDVKMKEKGDIPEGYSVSREKKERFSLILESASTNQTSMYLCASNPGQGGNTIYFGEGSWLTVV.

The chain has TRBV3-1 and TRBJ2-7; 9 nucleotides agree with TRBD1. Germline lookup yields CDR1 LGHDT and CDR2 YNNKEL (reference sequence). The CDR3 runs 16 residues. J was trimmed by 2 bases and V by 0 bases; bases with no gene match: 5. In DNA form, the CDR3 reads TGTGCCAGCAGCCAAGATGGGGGACAGGGAGCCTACGAGCAGTACTTC. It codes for CASSQDGGQGAYEQYF.

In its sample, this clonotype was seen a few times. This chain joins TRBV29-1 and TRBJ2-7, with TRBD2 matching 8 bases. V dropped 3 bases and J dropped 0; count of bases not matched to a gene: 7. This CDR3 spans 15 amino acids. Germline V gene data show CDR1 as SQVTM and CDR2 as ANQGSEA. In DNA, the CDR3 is TGCAGCGTTGATGATGGGGGGACTAGCTCCTACGAGCAGTACTTC. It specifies CSVDDGGTSSYEQYF.

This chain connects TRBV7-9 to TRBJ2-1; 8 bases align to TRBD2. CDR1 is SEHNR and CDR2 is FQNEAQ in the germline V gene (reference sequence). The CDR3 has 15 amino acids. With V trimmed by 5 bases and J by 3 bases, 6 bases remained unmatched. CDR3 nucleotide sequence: TGTGCCAGCAGCCTCGGGGGGGGGGGCTACAATGAGCAGTTCTTC. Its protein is CASSLGGGGYNEQFF.

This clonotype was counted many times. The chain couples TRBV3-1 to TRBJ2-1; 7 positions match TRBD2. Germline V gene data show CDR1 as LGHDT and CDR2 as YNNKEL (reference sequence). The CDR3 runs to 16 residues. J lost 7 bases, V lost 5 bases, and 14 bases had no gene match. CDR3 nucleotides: TGTGCCAGCAGCGAAAGGGGAGGCGGGGGAGTAAATGAGCAGTTCTTC. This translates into CASSERGGGGVNEQFF.

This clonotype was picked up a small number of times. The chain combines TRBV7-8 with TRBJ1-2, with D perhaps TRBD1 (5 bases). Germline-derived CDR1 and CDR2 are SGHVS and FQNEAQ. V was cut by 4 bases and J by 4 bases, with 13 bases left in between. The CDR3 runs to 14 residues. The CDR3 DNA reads TGTGCCAGCAGCTCCGAGGGTGGGGGCTATGGCTACACCTTC. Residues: CASSSEGGGYGYTF.

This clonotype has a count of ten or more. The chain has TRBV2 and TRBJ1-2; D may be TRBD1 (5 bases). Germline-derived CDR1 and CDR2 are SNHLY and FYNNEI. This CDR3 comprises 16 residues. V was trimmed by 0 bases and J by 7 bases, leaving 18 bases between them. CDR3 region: CASSEARAGQATGYTF. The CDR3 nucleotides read TGTGCCAGCAGTGAAGCGCGGGCAGGGCAGGCTACTGGCTACACCTTC. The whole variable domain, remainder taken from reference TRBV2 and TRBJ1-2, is EPEVTQTPSHQVTQMGQEVILRCVPISNHLYFYWYRQILGQKVEFLVSFYNNEISEKSEIFDDQFSVERPDGSNFTLKIRSTKLEDSAMYFCASSEARAGQATGYTFGSGTRLTVV.

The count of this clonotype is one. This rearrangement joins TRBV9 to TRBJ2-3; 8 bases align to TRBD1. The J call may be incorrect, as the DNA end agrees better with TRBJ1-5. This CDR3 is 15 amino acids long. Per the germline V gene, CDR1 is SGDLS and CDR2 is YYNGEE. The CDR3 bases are TGTGCCAGCAGCCTCCTGGGACAGGTGACAGATACGCAGCATTTT. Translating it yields CASSLLGQVTDTQHF.

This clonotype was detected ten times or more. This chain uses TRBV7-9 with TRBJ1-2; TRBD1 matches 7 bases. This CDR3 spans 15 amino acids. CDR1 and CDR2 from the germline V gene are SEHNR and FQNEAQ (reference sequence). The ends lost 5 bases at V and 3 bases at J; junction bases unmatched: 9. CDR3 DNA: TGTGCCAGCAGCATCGCCGGGACAGAGGACTATGGCTACACCTTC. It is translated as CASSIAGTEDYGYTF.

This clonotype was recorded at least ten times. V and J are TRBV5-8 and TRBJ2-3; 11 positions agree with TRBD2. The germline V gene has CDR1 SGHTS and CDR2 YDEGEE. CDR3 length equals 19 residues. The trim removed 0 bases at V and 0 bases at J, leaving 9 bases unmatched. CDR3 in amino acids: CASSLGRLAGGLSTDTQYF. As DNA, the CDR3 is TGTGCCAGCAGCTTGGGTCGGCTAGCGGGAGGCCTCAGCACAGATACGCAGTATTTT.

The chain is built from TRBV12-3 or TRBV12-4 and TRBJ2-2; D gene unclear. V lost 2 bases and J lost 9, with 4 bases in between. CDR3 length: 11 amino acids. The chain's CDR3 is CASSLLRELFF. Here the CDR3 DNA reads TGTGCCAGCAGTTTATTAAGGGAGCTGTTTTTT.

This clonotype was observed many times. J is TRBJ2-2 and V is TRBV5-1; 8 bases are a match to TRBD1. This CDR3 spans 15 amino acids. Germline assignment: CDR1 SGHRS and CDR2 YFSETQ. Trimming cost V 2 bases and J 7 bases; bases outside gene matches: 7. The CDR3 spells CASSFGQGLVGELFF. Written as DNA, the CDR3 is TGCGCCAGCAGCTTTGGACAGGGATTGGTCGGGGAGCTGTTTTTT.

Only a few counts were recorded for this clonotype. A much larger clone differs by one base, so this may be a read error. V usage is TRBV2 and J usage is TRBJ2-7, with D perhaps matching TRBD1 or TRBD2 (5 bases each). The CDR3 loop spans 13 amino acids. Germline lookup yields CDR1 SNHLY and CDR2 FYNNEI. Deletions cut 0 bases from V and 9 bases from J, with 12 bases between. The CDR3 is CASSEAPAGRQYF. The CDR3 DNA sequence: TGTGCCAGCAGTGAAGCGCCGGCAGGGAGGCAGTACTTC.

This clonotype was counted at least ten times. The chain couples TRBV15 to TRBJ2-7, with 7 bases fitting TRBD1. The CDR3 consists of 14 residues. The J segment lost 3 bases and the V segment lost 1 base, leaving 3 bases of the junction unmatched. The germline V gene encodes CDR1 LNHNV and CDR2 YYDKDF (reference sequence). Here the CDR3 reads CATSRGTGDYEQYF. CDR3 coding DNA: TGTGCCACCAGCAGAGGGACAGGAGACTACGAGCAGTACTTC.

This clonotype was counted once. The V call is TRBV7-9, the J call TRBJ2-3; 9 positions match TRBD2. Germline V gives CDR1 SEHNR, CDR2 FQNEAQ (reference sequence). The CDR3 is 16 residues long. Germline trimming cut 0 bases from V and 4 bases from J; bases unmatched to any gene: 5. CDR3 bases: TGTGCCAGCAGCTTAGCTGATAGCGGGAGCCCAGATACGCAGTATTTT. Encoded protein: CASSLADSGSPDTQYF.

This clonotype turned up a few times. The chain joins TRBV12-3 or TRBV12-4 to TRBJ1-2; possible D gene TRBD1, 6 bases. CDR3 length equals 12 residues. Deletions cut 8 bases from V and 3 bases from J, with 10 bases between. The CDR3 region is CASFRGHYGYTF. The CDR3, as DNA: TGTGCCAGCTTCCGGGGGCACTATGGCTACACCTTC.